One and the same sample provided the 30 T cell receptor beta chains below, sequenced in a study of cytomegalovirus exposure and HLA in healthy donors. Measured with immunoSEQ multiplex PCR; TCRdb has only the in-frame clones, and not every one. The table records more than 95,000 clones, around 90% of them present only once. Sequencing was performed on PBMCs. These receptors were taken from a woman aged 18-35 years in good health and CMV-seronegative.

This clone was counted once. The J gene is TRBJ2-2, the V gene TRBV10-3; 10 nucleotides align to TRBD2. This CDR3 comprises 15 residues. Losses at the gene ends were 7 bases for V and 5 bases for J; bases not matched to a gene: 7. Germline loops: CDR1 ENHRY, CDR2 SYGVKD. CDR3 DNA: TGTGCCATCAATTCCGGGACTAGCGTTACCGGGGAGCTGTTTTTT. Protein: CAINSGTSVTGELFF.

The chain employs TRBV28 and TRBJ1-2, with D perhaps matching TRBD1 (5 bases). The CDR3 consists of 15 residues. CDR1 is MDHEN, CDR2 SYDVKM, per germline. Trimming removed 3 bases at V and 0 bases at J, with 11 bases between. The CDR3 DNA reads as TGTGCCAGCAGTTTGAGAGGCAGGGCTAACTATGGCTACACCTTC. Its protein product is CASSLRGRANYGYTF.

The chain employs TRBV5-4 and TRBJ2-7, with D possibly TRBD2 on 6 matching bases. V lost 9 bases and J lost 0, with 13 bases in between. CDR1 and CDR2 from the germline V gene are SGHNT and YYREEE (reference sequence). The CDR3 consists of 13 residues. The CDR3 DNA sequence: TGTGCCACTTGGGACTTTAACTCCTACGAGCAGTACTTC. Its protein product is CATWDFNSYEQYF.

The chain links TRBV4-2 to TRBJ2-2, with 9 bases identical to TRBD1. V gave up 1 base and J gave up 5 bases; unmatched junction bases: 8. CDR1 is LGHNA and CDR2 is YNFKEQ in the germline V gene. The CDR3 loop spans 17 amino acids. The CDR3 DNA reads as TGTGCCAGCAGCCAAGGGCCCGGGACAGGGAGAACCGGGGAGCTGTTTTTT. Its protein is CASSQGPGTGRTGELFF.

The chain has TRBV19 and TRBJ1-2; D gene ambiguous. The germline V gene has CDR1 LNHDA and CDR2 SQIVND (reference sequence). V shed 3 bases and J shed 0 bases, with 8 bases lying between them. The CDR3 has 14 amino acids. The CDR3 bases are TGTGCCAGTAGTATCCGCAGTGCTAACTATGGCTACACCTTC. Translating it yields CASSIRSANYGYTF.

The rearrangement uses TRBV18 and TRBJ2-1; TRBD2 matches 8 bases. The CDR3 loop spans 14 amino acids. Trimming took 8 bases from V and 8 from J; bases not matched to a gene: 11. The germline gives CDR1 KGHSH, CDR2 LQKENI. The CDR3 bases are TGTGCCAGCCAACCCCCGGGGGGGCCCCATGAGCAGTTCTTC. It specifies CASQPPGGPHEQFF.

This chain links TRBV5-1 with TRBJ2-7; tentative D call: TRBD2 (6 bases). The germline gives CDR1 SGHRS, CDR2 YFSETQ. This CDR3 is built from 14 residues. V lost 0 bases and J lost 4, with 11 bases in between. CDR3 sequence (DNA): TGCGCCAGCAGCTTGGGAGGGAGGAGGTACGAGCAGTACTTC. It translates to CASSLGGRRYEQYF.

The chain couples TRBV13 to TRBJ1-1; D is possibly TRBD1 (5 bases). The length of the CDR3 is 14 residues. Germline V gene lookup returns CDR1 PRHDT and CDR2 FYEKMQ (reference sequence). Trimming removed 5 bases from V and 5 bases from J, with 15 bases in between. The CDR3 sequence: CASSAWGRETEAFF. In DNA form, the CDR3 reads TGTGCCAGCAGCGCCTGGGGGAGGGAGACTGAAGCTTTCTTT.

The chain employs TRBV5-4 and TRBJ2-1; 9 positions agree with TRBD1. Looked up from germline, CDR1 is SGHNT and CDR2 is YYREEE (reference sequence). CDR3 length: 13 amino acids. The V gene end was trimmed by 3 bases and the J gene end by 10 bases; junction bases not matched to a gene: 5. CDR3 sequence (DNA): TGTGCCAGCAGCTGGACCGGGACAGGGGAGCAGTTCTTC. It codes for CASSWTGTGEQFF.

In this sample, this clone turned up a few times. V gene TRBV27 combines with J gene TRBJ1-2; 11 bases are shared with TRBD1. Germline lookup yields CDR1 MNHEY and CDR2 SMNVEV (reference sequence). Trimming at V came to 5 bases and at J to 2 bases, leaving 1 base not matched to a gene. The CDR3 loop spans 14 amino acids. The DNA of the CDR3 is TGTGCCAGCAGTCGGACAGGGGGCAACTATGGCTACACCTTC. Its protein product is CASSRTGGNYGYTF.

The chain employs TRBV14 and TRBJ2-7, with D uncertain. The CDR3 has 12 amino acids. Deletions cut 3 bases from V and 1 base from J, with 4 bases between. Germline loops: CDR1 SGHDN, CDR2 FVKESK. CDR3 loop: CASSHISYEQYF. The CDR3 DNA follows: TGTGCCAGCAGCCATATATCCTACGAGCAGTACTTC.

This clone was recorded once. The genes are TRBV16 and TRBJ2-1, with 7 bases matching TRBD2. The V segment lost 2 bases and the J segment 2 bases; nucleotides outside the gene matches: 9. The CDR3 is made up of 17 amino acids. Germline-derived CDR1 and CDR2 are KGHSY and FQNENV. This CDR3 is CASSQGGEGPTYNEQFF. CDR3 bases: TGTGCCAGCAGCCAAGGGGGGGAGGGACCCACCTACAATGAGCAGTTCTTC. The entire variable domain, with the rest obtained from reference TRBV16 and TRBJ2-1, is as follows: GEEVAQTPKHLVRGEGQKAKLYCAPIKGHSYVFWYQQVLKNEFKFLISFQNENVFDETGMPKERFSAKCLPNSPCSLEIQATKLEDSAVYFCASSQGGEGPTYNEQFFGPGTRLTVL.

The rearrangement links TRBV15 to TRBJ1-1, with 8 nucleotides matching TRBD1. This CDR3 is 14 amino acids long. J was trimmed by 5 bases and V by 3 bases; bases with no gene match: 5. CDR1 is LNHNV, CDR2 YYDKDF, per germline (reference sequence). CDR3 sequence (DNA): TGTGCCACCAGCAGTCTTACAGGGGGTACTGAAGCTTTCTTT. It is translated as CATSSLTGGTEAFF.

The chain is built from TRBV30 and TRBJ2-1, with 9 positions matching TRBD2. Germline-derived CDR1 and CDR2 are GTSNPN and SVGIG (reference sequence). V lost 2 bases and J lost 4; bases outside the gene matches: 3. The CDR3 spans 14 residues. In DNA form, the CDR3 reads TGTGCCTGGAGTAGGCTAGCGGGATACAATGAGCAGTTCTTC. Translated: CAWSRLAGYNEQFF.

The chain employs TRBV5-8 and TRBJ1-1, with 8 bases that match TRBD1. Germline V CDR1 and CDR2: SGHTS, YDEGEE. After removal of 4 bases from V and 1 base from J, the junction contained 6 bases not matched to a gene. The CDR3 sequence is 15 residues long. The CDR3 reads CASSAGDRGNTEAFF. CDR3 nucleotides: TGTGCCAGCAGCGCAGGAGACAGGGGGAACACTGAAGCTTTCTTT.

The gene calls are TRBV9 and TRBJ1-2; D remains unclear. Between the trimmed V and J ends, which lost 0 bases and 5 bases, there was a span of 14 bases. This CDR3 comprises 15 residues. The germline V gene encodes CDR1 SGDLS and CDR2 YYNGEE. The CDR3 nucleotides read TGTGCCAGCAGCGTAGGTAGCGAAGGTGCTTATGGCTACACCTTC. Amino acid sequence: CASSVGSEGAYGYTF.

The J gene is TRBJ1-1, the V gene TRBV9, with TRBD1 identical over 9 bases. CDR3 length equals 15 residues. Germline trimming cut 3 bases from V and 1 base from J; bases unmatched to any gene: 4. CDR1 and CDR2 (germline): SGDLS, YYNGEE. The CDR3 sequence: CASSAQGQGNTEAFF. In DNA, the CDR3 is TGTGCCAGCAGCGCCCAGGGACAGGGGAACACTGAAGCTTTCTTT. The full variable domain, its missing parts supplied by reference TRBV9 and TRBJ1-1, is DSGVTQTPKHLITATGQRVTLRCSPRSGDLSVYWYQQSLDQGLQFLIQYYNGEERAKGNILERFSAQQFPDLHSELNLSSLELGDSALYFCASSAQGQGNTEAFFGQGTRLTVV.

The rearrangement uses TRBV19 and TRBJ2-6; 9 bases fit TRBD1. CDR1 and CDR2 from the germline V gene are LNHDA and SQIVND (reference sequence). The CDR3 is made up of 18 amino acids. V trimming: 5 bases; J trimming: 3 bases; junction bases outside the gene matches: 11. Written as DNA, the CDR3 is TGTGCCAGTAGTGTCAGGACAGGGGCGGGATTTGGGGCCAACGTCCTGACTTTC. Amino acids: CASSVRTGAGFGANVLTF.

The J gene is TRBJ2-3, the V gene TRBV28, with a possible D match to TRBD2 (5 bases). V lost 2 bases, J lost 8 bases, and 14 bases lay in between. CDR1 is MDHEN, CDR2 SYDVKM, per germline. CDR3 length: 14 residues. This CDR3 is CASSLDVGVGTQYF. CDR3 coding DNA: TGTGCCAGCAGTTTAGACGTGGGAGTTGGTACGCAGTATTTT.

V usage is TRBV6-1 and J usage is TRBJ1-5; maybe TRBD1 (5 bases). The CDR3 is made up of 12 amino acids. The V gene lost 8 bases and the J gene lost 3 bases, with 8 bases spanning the gap. Per germline, CDR1 MNHNS and CDR2 SASEGT. In DNA form, the CDR3 reads TGTGCCAGCGGGGCCCCCAATCAGCCCCAGCATTTT. This codes for CASGAPNQPQHF.

This chain joins TRBV5-1 and TRBJ2-3; possibly TRBD2 for D (5 bases). Trimming removed 4 bases from V and 4 bases from J, with 13 bases in between. CDR1 SGHRS and CDR2 YFSETQ come from the germline V gene. The CDR3 has 14 residues. CDR3 in DNA: TGCGCCAGCAGCCATGGGAATAGCGCAGATACGCAGTATTTT. Residues: CASSHGNSADTQYF.

This sequence joins TRBV19 and TRBJ2-7, with D perhaps matching TRBD2 (5 bases). The ends were cut back, 0 bases at V and 2 bases at J, with 11 bases in the middle. The CDR3 extends over 15 amino acids. The germline V gene encodes CDR1 LNHDA and CDR2 SQIVND (reference sequence). Written as DNA, the CDR3 is TGTGCCAGTAGTATAGATCGGGGTCGCACCTACGAGCAGTACTTC. It codes for CASSIDRGRTYEQYF. The variable domain in full, completed from reference TRBV19 and TRBJ2-7, reads DGGITQSPKYLFRKEGQNVTLSCEQNLNHDAMYWYRQDPGQGLRLIYYSQIVNDFQKGDIAEGYSVSREKKESFPLTVTSAQKNPTAFYLCASSIDRGRTYEQYFGPGTRLTVT.

The genes are TRBV5-4 and TRBJ2-1, with 9 bases that match TRBD1. This CDR3 is built from 15 residues. The trim removed 4 bases at V and 7 bases at J, leaving 9 bases unmatched. CDR1 SGHNT and CDR2 YYREEE come from the germline V gene (reference sequence). This CDR3 is CASSTGTGNRNEQFF. The CDR3 DNA follows: TGTGCCAGCAGCACGGGGACAGGGAATAGGAATGAGCAGTTCTTC.

This chain connects TRBV5-1 to TRBJ2-1, with 8 positions matching TRBD2. Germline CDR1 is SGHRS and CDR2 is YFSETQ. The CDR3 loop spans 13 amino acids. With 4 bases clipped from V and 8 bases from J, the junction kept 5 bases outside the gene matches. The CDR3 loop reads CASSPGLADEQFF. CDR3 in DNA: TGCGCCAGCAGCCCAGGACTAGCCGATGAGCAGTTCTTC.

The rearrangement joins TRBV9 to TRBJ2-2; perhaps TRBD2 as D (6 bases). The germline V gene has CDR1 SGDLS and CDR2 YYNGEE. CDR3 length: 14 residues. V gave up 0 bases and J gave up 7 bases, with 10 bases separating them. CDR3 coding DNA: TGTGCCAGCAGCGTAGACGGGGAGGACGGGGAGCTGTTTTTT. Translation gives CASSVDGEDGELFF.

The chain recombines TRBV28 with TRBJ1-1, with D hard to call. This CDR3 contains 15 residues. V was clipped by 2 bases and J by 1 base, with 11 bases between them. Germline loops: CDR1 MDHEN, CDR2 SYDVKM. The CDR3 reads CASSLGVRRNTEAFF. Here the CDR3 DNA reads TGTGCCAGCAGTTTAGGAGTGAGAAGGAACACTGAAGCTTTCTTT.

V and J are TRBV20-1 and TRBJ2-5, with D unclear. The germline gives CDR1 DFQATT, CDR2 SNEGSKA (reference sequence). The V end was cut by 4 bases, the J end by 3 bases, with 3 bases between. This CDR3 is built from 10 residues. The CDR3 region is CSATEETQYF. For the CDR3, the DNA is TGCAGTGCTACCGAAGAGACCCAGTACTTC.

The chain combines TRBV4-1 with TRBJ2-1; 11 bases are a match to TRBD2. With 0 bases clipped from V and 6 bases from J, the junction kept 7 bases outside the gene matches. Germline loops: CDR1 MGHRA, CDR2 YSYEKL. CDR3 length equals 17 residues. CDR3 sequence (DNA): TGCGCCAGCAGCCAAGATTGGGCCCTAGCGGGAGGCAATGAGCAGTTCTTC. It yields the protein CASSQDWALAGGNEQFF.

This chain links TRBV11-2 with TRBJ2-1; 7 positions agree with TRBD2. After removal of 4 bases from V and 3 bases from J, the junction contained 9 bases not matched to a gene. CDR3 length: 16 amino acids. Germline assignment: CDR1 SGHAT and CDR2 FQNNGV. This CDR3 reads CASSSHLAENYNEQFF. The CDR3 region has the DNA TGTGCCAGCAGCTCCCACCTAGCGGAGAACTACAATGAGCAGTTCTTC.

The chain recombines TRBV7-2 with TRBJ2-2, with TRBD2 matching 8 bases. Germline CDR1 is SGHTA and CDR2 is FQGNSA. The trim removed 5 bases at V and 5 bases at J, leaving 13 bases unmatched. The CDR3 sequence is 17 residues long. The CDR3 DNA follows: TGTGCCAGCAGCACCGGGGCTAGCGGGTGGGGAACCGGGGAGCTGTTTTTT. Amino acid sequence: CASSTGASGWGTGELFF.